The subject of this entry is one T cell receptor (delta chain). This specimen comes from a study of gamma-delta chains in newborns, infants, children. Study at large: Microbial exposure reportedly drives polyclonal innate γδ T cell expansion after birth.

TCRdb reanalyzed the reads using CATT. The profile covers 8,500 to 14,000 delta-chain clones, with over 8% appearing a single time and 3.8% taken by the ten largest. Trimming removed 4 bases from V and 5 bases from J; junction bases left unmatched: 11. CDR1 is GEAIGNYY and CDR2 is EKD in the germline V gene. This CDR3 region has 18 residues. The sequence came from a child who was a newborn, infant or young child, either healthy, febrile or measles-vaccinated (not recorded which). This chain connects TRDV2 to TRDJ3, with 9 bases identical to TRDD3. Source material: blood. CDR3 residues: CACDTVLGEVRDTRQMFF. The CDR3, as DNA: TGTGCCTGTGATACCGTACTGGGGGAAGTCCGGGACACCCGACAGATGTTTTTC.